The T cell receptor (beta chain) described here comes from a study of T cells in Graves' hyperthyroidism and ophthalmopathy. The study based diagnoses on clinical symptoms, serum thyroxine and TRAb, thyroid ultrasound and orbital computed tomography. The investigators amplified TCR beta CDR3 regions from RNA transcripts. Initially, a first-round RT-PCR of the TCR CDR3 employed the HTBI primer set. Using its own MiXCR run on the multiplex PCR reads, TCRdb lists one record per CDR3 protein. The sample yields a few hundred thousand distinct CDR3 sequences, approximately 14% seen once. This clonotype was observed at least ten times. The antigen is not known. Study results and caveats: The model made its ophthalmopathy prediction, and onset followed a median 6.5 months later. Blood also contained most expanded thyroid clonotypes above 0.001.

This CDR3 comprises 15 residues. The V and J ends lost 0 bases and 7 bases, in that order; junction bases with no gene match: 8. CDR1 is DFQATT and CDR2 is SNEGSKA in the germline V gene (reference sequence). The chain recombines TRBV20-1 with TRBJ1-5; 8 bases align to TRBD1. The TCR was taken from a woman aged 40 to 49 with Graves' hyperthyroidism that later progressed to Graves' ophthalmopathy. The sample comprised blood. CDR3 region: CSARDLTGGLQPQHF. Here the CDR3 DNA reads TGCAGTGCTAGAGATCTTACAGGGGGGTTGCAGCCCCAGCATTTT.